These 4 T cell receptor beta chains were all obtained from the same sample, sequenced in a study of tumor-infiltrating lymphocytes in primary liver carcinoma. Taking about 18-30 mg of unsorted bulk tissue, the authors co-extracted RNA and DNA. Reverse transcription of 500 ng total RNA with a constant-region primer produced TCR beta cDNA. Researchers made the TCR beta libraries by running three nested multiplex PCR rounds with slightly modified ARM-PCR. Both of the initial two PCR rounds ran for nine to eleven cycles and employed TRBV1-TRBV30 forward primers alongside a C-beta reverse primer. TCRdb itself ran the multiplex PCR reads through MiXCR, one entry per CDR3 protein. The table includes about 99,000 distinct CDR3 sequences, around three quarters detected once. Sequencing was performed on liver tumor tissue from sampling region 5. Documented subset: tumor region T5, tumor centre. All receptors come from a woman in her sixties or seventies with primary liver carcinoma and hepatitis B virus infection.

With regard to this clonotype: In this CDR3 the conserved last residue, phenylalanine or tryptophan, is missing, so a read error is likely. The rearrangement uses TRBV7-8 and TRBJ2-7; D unclear. The CDR3 sequence is 13 residues long. Trimming left V 5 bases short and J 7 bases short, with 15 bases between. Germline lookup yields CDR1 SGHVS and CDR2 FQNEAQ. CDR3 sequence reads: CASSPGGGLEQYL. The DNA for the CDR3 is TGTGCCAGCAGCCCAGGTGGTGGCTTGGAGCAGTACTTA.

This clonotype showed up many times. The rearrangement links TRBV5-1 to TRBJ2-2; 7 bases are shared with TRBD1. Trimming at V came to 4 bases and at J to 0 bases, leaving 6 bases not matched to a gene. The germline CDR1 and CDR2 sequences are SGHRS and YFSETQ. The CDR3 loop spans 16 amino acids. CDR3 amino acids: CASSAPGQSNTGELFF. The CDR3, as DNA: TGCGCCAGCAGCGCCCCGGGACAGTCGAACACCGGGGAGCTGTTTTTT.

As concerns this clonotype: One junction end does not reproduce the germline sequence, and a read error may be involved. The chain uses TRBV10-2 and TRBJ2-5; unclear D gene. The germline V gene encodes CDR1 WSHSY and CDR2 SAAADI. This CDR3 comprises 12 residues. The CDR3 spells CAGSEIQETRYF. In DNA, the CDR3 is TGCGCCGGCAGTGAAATCCAAGAGACCCGGTACTTC.

In this sample, this clonotype turned up a few times. J is TRBJ1-6 and V is TRBV5-1; 11 nucleotides agree with TRBD1. In germline, CDR1 is SGHRS, CDR2 YFSETQ. Trimming cost V 3 bases and J 9 bases; bases outside gene matches: 8. This CDR3 has 16 amino acids. DNA of the CDR3: TGCGCCAGCAGCTACTCACCGGGACAGGGGGGTTCACCCCTCCACTTT. Translated: CASSYSPGQGGSPLHF.